This paragraph reports one T cell receptor gamma chain. Within the sample, other DNA sequences also encode this same CDR3. Germline V gene data show CDR1 as EGSTGY and CDR2 as YDSYTSSV. The CDR3 spans 13 residues. V was pared by 1 base and J by 2 bases, with 2 bases of the junction left unmatched. These data belong to a study of gamma-delta T cells after stem cell transplantation. TCRdb re-analyzed the RT-PCR reads via CATT. The table shows fewer than 1,500 gamma-chain clones, with more than 45% occurring only once. The chain is built from TRGV4 and TRGJ1 or TRGJ2. Germline matching of the DNA provided the J gene here, since TCRdb leaves it blank. Input material: gamma-delta T cells. This receptor was taken from a human donor. It is not recorded whose cells these are; they may come from a transplant donor. The CDR3, as DNA: TGTGCCACCTGGGATGGTGATTATTATAAGAAACTCTTT. Translating it yields CATWDGDYYKKLF.